The 30 T cell receptor beta chains below all came from one sample that was sequenced in a study of OX40 agonist ivuxolimab in advanced cancers. Sequenced by immunoSEQ multiplex PCR; TCRdb stores in-frame clones only, minus some. The sample holds under 20,000 clones, about 70% seen once. The specimen was CD4+ or CD8+ T cells sorted from blood, collected in a trial of the OX40 agonist ivuxolimab. The receptors were sampled from an adult with an advanced solid tumor such as melanoma, head and neck, liver or kidney cancer.

This clone was picked up a small number of times. The chain carries TRBV11-2 and TRBJ2-1; TRBD2 agrees at 11 bases. The CDR3 sequence is 15 residues long. The V gene end was trimmed by 2 bases and the J gene end by 5 bases; junction bases not matched to a gene: 2. CDR1 and CDR2 from the germline V gene are SGHAT and FQNNGV. The CDR3 coding sequence is TGTGCCAGCAGCTTAACTAGCGGGGGCAACAATGAGCAGTTCTTC. Its translation: CASSLTSGGNNEQFF.

The chain uses TRBV19 and TRBJ2-3; unclear D gene. The V end lost 3 bases, the J end lost 0 bases, and 10 bases lay between the germline ends. The CDR3 runs 15 residues. Germline assignment: CDR1 LNHDA and CDR2 SQIVND (reference sequence). CDR3 sequence (DNA): TGTGCCAGTAGTATGGGATTGACCAGCACAGATACGCAGTATTTT. Its protein product is CASSMGLTSTDTQYF. The full variable domain, rest sourced from reference TRBV19 and TRBJ2-3, is DGGITQSPKYLFRKEGQNVTLSCEQNLNHDAMYWYRQDPGQGLRLIYYSQIVNDFQKGDIAEGYSVSREKKESFPLTVTSAQKNPTAFYLCASSMGLTSTDTQYFGPGTRLTVL.

V usage is TRBV27 and J usage is TRBJ1-4; D may be TRBD1 (6 bases). There are 15 residues in the CDR3. Looked up from germline, CDR1 is MNHEY and CDR2 is SMNVEV (reference sequence). V was pared by 6 bases and J by 6 bases, with 17 bases between. The CDR3 DNA follows: TGTGCCAGCAGCCCCATCGGGGGGCGTGATGAAAAACTGTTTTTT. Amino acid sequence: CASSPIGGRDEKLFF.

The rearrangement joins TRBV2 to TRBJ2-1, with D unresolved. The CDR3 totals 12 residues. The germline V gene encodes CDR1 SNHLY and CDR2 FYNNEI. The DNA for the CDR3 is TGTGCGATAAGGCAGTCCCACAATGAGCAGTTCTTC. Protein: CAIRQSHNEQFF.

This sequence joins TRBV9 and TRBJ1-2; 8 bases line up with TRBD1. Unmatched junction bases numbered 9, after V lost 3 bases and J lost 2 bases. CDR3 size: 16 residues. The germline CDR1 and CDR2 sequences are SGDLS and YYNGEE. The CDR3 sequence: CASSESRTGPNYGYTF. DNA for the CDR3: TGTGCCAGCAGCGAATCCAGGACAGGGCCGAACTATGGCTACACCTTC.

V usage is TRBV10-3 and J usage is TRBJ2-1, with a tentative D call TRBD1 (6 bases). The CDR3 is made up of 14 amino acids. Germline lookup yields CDR1 ENHRY and CDR2 SYGVKD. Trimming pared 3 bases from V and 8 bases from J, leaving 14 bases between. The DNA of the CDR3 is TGTGCCATCAGTGACTTCATACAGGGAGATGAGCAGTTCTTC. Its translation is CAISDFIQGDEQFF.

The J gene is TRBJ1-2, the V gene TRBV4-1; D is unresolved. Germline V lookup: CDR1 MGHRA, CDR2 YSYEKL. The CDR3 is 15 amino acids. V was pared by 3 bases and J by 5 bases, with 16 bases between. The CDR3 nucleotides read TGCGCCAGCAGCCAGTCTTCGGGTGTTGGGTATGGCTACACCTTC. Encoded protein: CASSQSSGVGYGYTF.

The chain recombines TRBV19 with TRBJ2-4; D could derive from TRBD1 or TRBD2 (5 bases each). Trimming left V 3 bases short and J 8 bases short, with 8 bases between. The CDR3 length is 12 residues. The germline V gene encodes CDR1 LNHDA and CDR2 SQIVND (reference sequence). The CDR3 region is CASSIGGDIQYF. The CDR3 DNA sequence: TGTGCCAGTAGTATTGGGGGAGACATTCAGTACTTC.

The rearrangement joins TRBV5-8 to TRBJ2-7; no definite D call. V dropped 0 bases and J dropped 6 bases, with 4 bases sitting between them. CDR3 length: 11 residues. Germline V lookup: CDR1 SGHTS, CDR2 YDEGEE. CDR3 loop: CASSLVGEQYF. In nucleotides, the CDR3 is TGTGCCAGCAGCTTGGTGGGCGAGCAGTACTTC.

The chain is built from TRBV5-4 and TRBJ2-7; 7 nucleotides agree with TRBD2. The CDR3 has 15 residues. From germline, CDR1 is SGHNT and CDR2 YYREEE (reference sequence). The junction had 9 bases not matched to a gene; V was cut back by 3 bases and J by 3 bases. CDR3 sequence: CASSSPGTKNYEQYF. DNA for the CDR3: TGTGCCAGCAGCTCACCCGGGACTAAAAACTACGAGCAGTACTTC. The whole variable domain, remainder taken from reference TRBV5-4 and TRBJ2-7, is ETGVTQSPTHLIKTRGQQVTLRCSSQSGHNTVSWYQQALGQGPQFIFQYYREEENGRGNFPPRFSGLQFPNYSSELNVNALELDDSALYLCASSSPGTKNYEQYFGPGTRLTVT.

The CDR3 is CASSFDGGAGYEQYF. Written as DNA, the CDR3 is TGTGCCAGCAGCTTCGACGGGGGAGCCGGCTACGAGCAGTACTTC. The chain combines TRBV5-8 with TRBJ2-7; tentatively, D is TRBD2 (6 bases). Trimming took 2 bases from V and 3 from J, leaving 15 bases between them. CDR3 size: 15 residues. Germline V gives CDR1 SGHTS, CDR2 YDEGEE.

This rearrangement joins TRBV11-2 to TRBJ2-3; D is undetermined. With 1 base removed from V and 4 bases from J, the gap between germline ends came to 6 bases. Germline loops: CDR1 SGHAT, CDR2 FQNNGV. The CDR3 is made up of 13 amino acids. CDR3 amino acids: CASSLVRSDTQYF. CDR3 bases: TGTGCCAGCAGCTTAGTTCGCTCAGATACGCAGTATTTT.

This clone was observed a handful of times. The chain uses TRBV7-9 and TRBJ1-4; D is unclear. This CDR3 is built from 15 residues. Looked up from germline, CDR1 is SEHNR and CDR2 is FQNEAQ (reference sequence). Deletions cut 4 bases from V and 4 bases from J, with 13 bases between. The CDR3 sequence: CASSSGGQLNEKLFF. DNA for the CDR3: TGTGCCAGCAGCTCGGGTGGCCAGCTTAATGAAAAACTGTTTTTT.

The chain couples TRBV15 to TRBJ2-1; 9 bases line up with TRBD1. Per germline, CDR1 LNHNV and CDR2 YYDKDF (reference sequence). Trimming cost V 6 bases and J 9 bases; bases outside gene matches: 15. This CDR3 contains 16 residues. DNA for the CDR3: TGTGCCACCAGTCAAAGTTACGGGACAGGGTCAGGTGAGCAGTTCTTC. As protein: CATSQSYGTGSGEQFF.

This clone was detected only a few times. J is TRBJ1-1 and V is TRBV4-1; D is undetermined. The V end was cut by 0 bases, the J end by 1 base, with 6 bases between. CDR1 is MGHRA, CDR2 YSYEKL, per germline. This CDR3 comprises 14 residues. Here the CDR3 reads CASSQDPGNTEAFF. CDR3 coding DNA: TGCGCCAGCAGCCAAGATCCGGGGAACACTGAAGCTTTCTTT.

This rearrangement joins TRBV19 to TRBJ2-2; D might be TRBD1 or TRBD2, each matching 5 bases. V lost 5 bases and J 5 bases, leaving 21 bases between the germline ends. The CDR3 length is 17 residues. Germline CDR1 LNHDA, CDR2 SQIVND (reference sequence). The CDR3 DNA reads TGTGCCAGTAGTGACCGATGGGGGATGGGTCGGACCGGGGAGCTGTTTTTT. Protein: CASSDRWGMGRTGELFF. The full variable domain, its missing parts supplied by reference TRBV19 and TRBJ2-2, is DGGITQSPKYLFRKEGQNVTLSCEQNLNHDAMYWYRQDPGQGLRLIYYSQIVNDFQKGDIAEGYSVSREKKESFPLTVTSAQKNPTAFYLCASSDRWGMGRTGELFFGEGSRLTVL.

V is TRBV7-9 and J is TRBJ2-5; no definite D call. The J call may be incorrect, as the DNA end agrees better with TRBJ2-7. Germline CDR1 SEHNR, CDR2 FQNEAQ (reference sequence). This CDR3 has 15 amino acids. CDR3 protein: CASSLGPGLSYEQYF. CDR3 nucleotides: TGTGCCAGCAGCTTAGGTCCAGGCCTTTCCTACGAGCAGTACTTC.

V and J are TRBV6-6 and TRBJ2-7, with TRBD1 matching over 12 bases. The V segment lost 5 bases and the J segment 4 bases; nucleotides outside the gene matches: 3. In germline, CDR1 is MNHNY, CDR2 SVGAGI (reference sequence). This CDR3 has 14 amino acids. DNA of the CDR3: TGTGCCAGCAGTGTGGGACAGGGGGCTTACGAGCAGTACTTC. Its protein product is CASSVGQGAYEQYF.

The gene calls are TRBV29-1 and TRBJ1-1; unclear D gene. The CDR3 spans 12 residues. V shed 3 bases and J shed 0 bases, with 5 bases lying between them. From germline, CDR1 is SQVTM and CDR2 ANQGSEA. The chain's CDR3 is CSVEVLNTEAFF. The DNA for the CDR3 is TGCAGCGTTGAGGTCTTGAACACTGAAGCTTTCTTT.

The V call is TRBV19, the J call TRBJ1-3; possible D gene TRBD1, 5 bases. CDR1 and CDR2 (germline): LNHDA, SQIVND (reference sequence). Deletions cut 3 bases from V and 2 bases from J, with 8 bases between. This CDR3 has 14 residues. For the CDR3, the DNA is TGTGCCAGTAGTATCGGGGGAACTGGAAACACCATATATTTT. It encodes CASSIGGTGNTIYF. The variable domain in full, with the rest retrieved from reference TRBV19 and TRBJ1-3, is DGGITQSPKYLFRKEGQNVTLSCEQNLNHDAMYWYRQDPGQGLRLIYYSQIVNDFQKGDIAEGYSVSREKKESFPLTVTSAQKNPTAFYLCASSIGGTGNTIYFGEGSWLTVV.

The gene calls are TRBV28 and TRBJ2-5, with 8 bases that match TRBD2. Germline V gene lookup returns CDR1 MDHEN and CDR2 SYDVKM. The CDR3 consists of 16 residues. Trimming at V came to 1 base and at J to 3 bases, leaving 7 bases not matched to a gene. CDR3 amino acids: CASSLLTGGPEETQYF. The CDR3 DNA sequence: TGTGCCAGCAGTTTATTGACGGGGGGGCCGGAAGAGACCCAGTACTTC.

The genes are TRBV6-6 and TRBJ1-6; 8 positions agree with TRBD1. Germline assignment: CDR1 MNHNY and CDR2 SVGAGI (reference sequence). V lost 4 bases to trimming and J lost 4 bases; unmatched junction nucleotides: 0. The CDR3 extends over 14 amino acids. For the CDR3, the DNA is TGTGCCAGCAGTTGGACAGGGTATAATTCACCCCTCCACTTT. It is translated as CASSWTGYNSPLHF.

This chain uses TRBV6-5 with TRBJ2-1, with 8 bases aligning to TRBD2. In germline, CDR1 is MNHEY, CDR2 SVGAGI. V trimming: 4 bases; J trimming: 7 bases; junction bases outside the gene matches: 12. This CDR3 is 16 amino acids long. The CDR3 sequence: CASSSQPAGEGNEQFF. The CDR3 DNA follows: TGTGCCAGCAGTTCCCAGCCAGCGGGAGAAGGAAATGAGCAGTTCTTC.

The rearrangement links TRBV27 to TRBJ2-1, with D maybe TRBD2 (5 bases). Germline CDR1 is MNHEY and CDR2 is SMNVEV (reference sequence). This CDR3 spans 16 amino acids. V lost 2 bases, J lost 1 base, and 12 bases lay in between. CDR3 loop: CASSLMAGRSYNEQFF. As DNA, the CDR3 is TGTGCCAGCAGTTTAATGGCGGGCAGGTCCTACAATGAGCAGTTCTTC.

The chain uses TRBV5-6 and TRBJ2-5, with TRBD2 as a possible D gene (6 bases). The CDR3 is made up of 13 amino acids. Between the trimmed V and J ends, which lost 4 bases and 4 bases, there was a span of 11 bases. Germline CDR1 is SGHDT and CDR2 is YYEEEE. This CDR3 is CASSPIGGETQYF. DNA of the CDR3: TGTGCCAGCAGCCCCATCGGGGGAGAGACCCAGTACTTC.

This clone was picked up a small number of times. The V gene is TRBV2, the J gene TRBJ1-1; D uncertain. The length of the CDR3 is 11 residues. The germline V and J ends were trimmed by 7 bases and 11 bases, with 14 bases remaining between them. CDR1 is SNHLY, CDR2 FYNNEI, per germline. The CDR3 bases are TGTGCCAGCATTTGGGCCCTCGAGGCTTTCTTT. It codes for CASIWALEAFF. The variable domain in full, completed from reference TRBV2 and TRBJ1-1, reads EPEVTQTPSHQVTQMGQEVILRCVPISNHLYFYWYRQILGQKVEFLVSFYNNEISEKSEIFDDQFSVERPDGSNFTLKIRSTKLEDSAMYFCASIWALEAFFGQGTRLTVV.

The V and J genes are TRBV19 and TRBJ1-1; tentative D call: TRBD1 (6 bases). V lost 5 bases and J lost 5, with 9 bases in between. Germline V CDR1 and CDR2: LNHDA, SQIVND (reference sequence). The CDR3 runs 12 residues. CDR3 sequence (DNA): TGTGCCAGTAGTCTAGGACAGACTGAAGCTTTCTTT. This encodes CASSLGQTEAFF.

The gene calls are TRBV9 and TRBJ1-6; possible D gene TRBD1, 5 bases. V was clipped by 0 bases and J by 10 bases, with 8 bases between them. The CDR3 contains 13 residues. Germline V gives CDR1 SGDLS, CDR2 YYNGEE. The CDR3 spells CASSVVGDSPLHF. CDR3 nucleotide sequence: TGTGCCAGCAGCGTAGTCGGGGACTCACCCCTCCACTTT.

This rearrangement joins TRBV29-1 to TRBJ2-5; the D gene is possibly TRBD2 (6 bases). The DNA end is a closer match to TRBJ2-7, so the J assignment may be wrong. The CDR3 has 16 residues. Germline V gene lookup returns CDR1 SQVTM and CDR2 ANQGSEA. CDR3 DNA sequence: TGCAGCGTTGTCTTGGAGGGACTGGGAGTTGAGTCCGAGCAGTACTTC. Translating gives CSVVLEGLGVESEQYF.

This CDR3 is CASSPGQGGLKNIQYF. DNA of the CDR3: TGTGCCAGCTCACCCGGACAGGGGGGACTCAAAAACATTCAGTACTTC. This sequence joins TRBV18 and TRBJ2-4; 10 bases fit TRBD1. This CDR3 has 16 amino acids. Germline V gene data show CDR1 as KGHSH and CDR2 as LQKENI. Germline trimming cut 3 bases from V and 3 bases from J; bases unmatched to any gene: 5.